This TCR beta chain was found in a study of T cells in Graves' hyperthyroidism and ophthalmopathy. Study in general: The blood sample was taken at first diagnosis, before treatment began.

This clonotype was seen repeatedly, ten times or more. As yet, its antigen is unknown. Amplification targeted TCR beta CDR3 regions from RNA transcripts. First-round RT-PCR of the TCR CDR3 relied on the HTBI primer set. TCRdb recomputed calls from the multiplex PCR reads with MiXCR, one row per CDR3 protein. The repertoire holds roughly 740,000 distinct CDR3 sequences, about 15% seen once, with approximately 8.4% in the top ten. The study, taken as a whole, reports: Within blood appeared most thyroid clonotypes that had expanded above 0.001.

Per germline, CDR1 MNHEY and CDR2 SVGAGI. The CDR3 is 16 amino acids. V was shortened by 4 bases and J by 0 bases, with 15 bases between the two germline ends. Diagnosis of hyperthyroidism was new in patients aged 18 to 65, and its duration was under 2 months. This receptor was taken from a man in his late teens or twenties with Graves' hyperthyroidism. The chain employs TRBV6-5 and TRBJ2-5, with TRBD2 as a possible D gene (6 bases). The sequencing sample was made of blood. The DNA of the CDR3 is TGTGCCAGCAGTTCCTCGGGACTCCTGTACCAAGAGACCCAGTACTTC. Amino acid sequence: CASSSSGLLYQETQYF.